This is a list of T cell receptor beta chains from one sample in a study of T cells in Graves' hyperthyroidism and ophthalmopathy. TCRdb itself ran the multiplex PCR reads through MiXCR, one entry per CDR3 protein. The table records around 610,000 distinct CDR3 sequences, about 15% of them present only once. Sequencing was carried out using blood. The receptors shown here come from a woman aged 40 to 50 with Graves' ophthalmopathy. Both conserved end residues are part of each CDR3. A D gene is named only where the DNA matches it firmly. Not every row has a clone size; where given, it reads once, few, many or a size class.

TRBJ2-5,TRBV6-2/TRBV6-3,TRBD2,many,CASRVGLVGETQYF,TGTGCCAGCAGGGTGGGACTAGTCGGGGAGACCCAGTACTTC
TRBJ2-7,TRBV4-1,NA,few,CASSQDDRKEYEQYF,TGCGCCAGCAGCCAAGATGACAGGAAAGAATACGAGCAGTACTTC
TRBJ1-5,TRBV24-1,TRBD1,many,CATSDAGTGNQPQHF,TGTGCCACCAGTGATGCCGGGACAGGGAATCAGCCCCAGCATTTT
TRBJ2-7,TRBV7-8,NA,many,CASGLMAASSYEQYF,TGTGCCAGCGGATTGATGGCGGCCAGCTCCTACGAGCAGTACTTC
TRBJ1-3,TRBV10-3,NA,many,CAIRDSSGNTIYF,TGTGCCATCAGGGACTCCTCTGGAAACACCATATATTTT
TRBJ2-7,TRBV6-5,TRBD2,many,CASSYGRGGEQYF,TGTGCCAGCAGTTACGGGAGGGGCGGCGAGCAGTACTTC
TRBJ2-7,TRBV12-5,NA,many,CASGHSYEQYF,TGTGCTAGTGGCCACTCCTACGAGCAGTACTTC
TRBJ2-7,TRBV27,NA,many,CASSLFGGYEQYF,TGTGCCAGCAGTTTATTTGGGGGCTACGAGCAGTACTTC
TRBJ2-5,TRBV28,TRBD2,NA,CASSSDSAGTSEKGGLWGETQYF,TGTGCCAGCAGTTCGGACTCCGCCGGGACTAGCGAGAAAGGGGGTCTTTGGGGAGAGACCCAGTACTTC
TRBJ2-3,TRBV6-1,NA,NA,CASSDPTRGYTQYF,TGTGCCAGCAGTGACCCGACGCGAGGCTATACGCAGTATTTT
TRBJ2-2,TRBV6-1,TRBD1,many,CASSTGGANTGELFF,TGTGCCAGCAGCACAGGGGGCGCGAACACCGGGGAGCTGTTTTTT
TRBJ1-1,TRBV7-3,NA,many,CASQKGMNTEAFF,TGTGCCAGCCAGAAAGGGATGAACACTGAAGCTTTCTTT
TRBJ2-7,TRBV4-2,NA,NA,CASSPTAGLTYEQYF,TGTGCCAGCAGCCCCACCGCGGGATTAACCTACGAGCAGTACTTC
TRBJ1-2,TRBV29-1,NA,many,CSVAPEGPYGYTF,TGCAGCGTTGCACCGGAGGGGCCCTATGGCTACACCTTC
TRBJ2-5,TRBV9,NA,many,CASSVTGGVSVETQYF,TGTGCCAGCAGCGTTACAGGGGGGGTGAGTGTGGAGACCCAGTACTTC
TRBJ2-7,TRBV12-3/TRBV12-4,NA,many,CASSPPHEYEQYF,TGTGCCAGCAGTCCCCCGCACGAATACGAGCAGTACTTC
TRBJ2-7,TRBV27,NA,NA,CASNPGTMSSYEQYF,TGTGCCAGCAATCCCGGGACCATGAGCTCCTACGAGCAGTACTTC
TRBJ2-7,TRBV6-6,NA,many,CASRMASTEQYF,TGTGCCAGCAGGATGGCAAGTACCGAGCAGTACTTC
TRBJ1-2,TRBV12-3/TRBV12-4,TRBD1,many,CASNLGQGRRGYTF,TGTGCCAGCAACCTGGGACAGGGGAGAAGAGGCTACACCTTC
TRBJ1-1,TRBV6-4,TRBD1,many,CASSAGQGQAFF,TGTGCCAGCAGTGCGGGACAGGGGCAAGCTTTCTTT
TRBJ1-5,TRBV20-1,NA,NA,CSVSRTGPRQPQHF,TGCAGTGTCTCGAGAACAGGGCCACGTCAGCCCCAGCATTTT
TRBJ1-1,TRBV6-5,NA,NA,CASSYSETGTEAFF,TGTGCCAGCAGTTACTCGGAGACGGGCACTGAAGCTTTCTTT
TRBJ2-5,TRBV12-3/TRBV12-4,TRBD2,many,CASSYPERGTETQYF,TGTGCCAGCAGCTACCCCGAGCGGGGCACGGAGACCCAGTACTTC
TRBJ2-5,TRBV12-3/TRBV12-4,TRBD1,many,CASRLAGGQETQYF,TGTGCCAGCAGGTTAGCAGGGGGCCAGGAGACCCAGTACTTC
TRBJ2-7,TRBV6-2/TRBV6-3,NA,many,CASRSDGWDEQYF,TGTGCCAGCAGGTCCGACGGATGGGACGAGCAGTACTTC
TRBJ2-2,TRBV12-3/TRBV12-4,NA,NA,CASRTSGLGELFF,TGTGCCAGCAGAACCTCGGGTCTGGGGGAGCTGTTTTTT
TRBJ2-7,TRBV20-1,TRBD1,many,CSAREAGGTSYEQYF,TGCAGTGCTAGAGAAGCAGGGGGTACCTCCTACGAGCAGTACTTC
TRBJ1-1,TRBV19,NA,NA,CASSIAGPGTEAFF,TGTGCCAGTAGTATAGCTGGGCCGGGAACTGAAGCTTTCTTT
TRBJ2-5,TRBV29-1,TRBD1,many,CSVETGQGRETQYF,TGCAGCGTTGAAACGGGACAGGGCAGAGAGACCCAGTACTTC
TRBJ1-2,TRBV4-2,NA,NA,CASSQERLAVNYGYTF,TGTGCCAGCAGCCAAGAACGCCTGGCGGTAAACTATGGCTACACCTTC
TRBJ2-7,TRBV6-2/TRBV6-3,NA,NA,CASSPTAPEQYF,TGTGCCAGCAGCCCCACAGCACCCGAGCAGTACTTC
TRBJ2-7,TRBV28,NA,many,CASSLNAEEQYF,TGTGCCAGCAGTTTAAACGCGGAGGAGCAGTACTTC
TRBJ2-7,TRBV27,TRBD1,many,CASSLWTGASEQYF,TGTGCCAGCAGTTTATGGACAGGGGCATCCGAGCAGTACTTC
TRBJ1-1,TRBV25-1,NA,many,CASSEPGQITEAFF,TGTGCCAGCAGTGAACCGGGACAAATCACTGAAGCTTTCTTT
TRBJ2-7,TRBV7-2,NA,many,CASSSPGVGEQYF,TGTGCCAGCAGCTCCCCGGGGGTGGGCGAGCAGTACTTC
TRBJ2-1,TRBV6-5,TRBD2,many,CASSYSIGSGRIDNEQFF,TGTGCCAGCAGTTACTCGATAGGTAGCGGGAGAATCGACAATGAGCAGTTCTTC
TRBJ2-7,TRBV9,TRBD2,NA,CASSVSAGGSYEQYF,TGTGCCAGCAGCGTTTCGGCGGGGGGCAGCTACGAGCAGTACTTC
TRBJ2-3,TRBV6-4,TRBD1,NA,CASSGLPADRTQDTQYF,TGTGCCAGCAGTGGACTCCCCGCGGACAGGACCCAGGATACGCAGTATTTT
TRBJ2-5,TRBV6-5,TRBD2,NA,CASSYSWTSGRYQETQYF,TGTGCCAGCAGTTACTCTTGGACTAGCGGGAGGTACCAAGAGACCCAGTACTTC
TRBJ2-4,TRBV6-5,NA,many,CASSYPPTAKNIQYF,TGTGCCAGCAGTTACCCCCCGACAGCCAAAAACATTCAGTACTTC
TRBJ2-7,TRBV12-3/TRBV12-4,TRBD1,NA,CASRRTGGGEQYF,TGTGCCAGCAGACGGACAGGGGGCGGCGAGCAGTACTTC
TRBJ2-7,TRBV7-2,TRBD1,many,CASSSTGVWYYEQYF,TGTGCCAGCAGCTCTACAGGGGTTTGGTACTACGAGCAGTACTTC
TRBJ1-1,TRBV12-3/TRBV12-4,NA,NA,CASSHPGGMNTEAFF,TGTGCCAGCAGCCACCCGGGGGGGATGAACACTGAAGCTTTCTTT
TRBJ1-1,TRBV12-5,NA,NA,CASGLAGEAFF,TGTGCTAGTGGTTTGGCGGGTGAAGCTTTCTTT
TRBJ2-5,TRBV28,NA,many,CASSPDSRETQYF,TGTGCCAGCAGTCCCGACAGCCGCGAGACCCAGTACTTC
TRBJ1-4,TRBV28,NA,NA,CASSPGGSRFGGKLFF,TGTGCCAGCAGTCCTGGAGGCAGCCGATTCGGCGGAAAACTGTTTTTT
TRBJ2-7,TRBV28,NA,many,CASCLPGLFYEQYF,TGTGCCAGCTGTCTCCCCGGACTATTCTACGAGCAGTACTTC
TRBJ1-2,TRBV12-3/TRBV12-4,NA,few,CASSPPLRGGDYGYTF,TGTGCCAGCAGTCCACCCCTCCGCGGAGGCGACTATGGCTACACCTTC
TRBJ1-5,TRBV3-1,NA,NA,CASSQNRQPQHF,TGTGCCAGCAGCCAGAACCGACAGCCCCAGCATTTT
TRBJ2-7,TRBV28,TRBD2,NA,CASSNAGTSDHEQYF,TGTGCCAGCAGTAATGCCGGGACTAGCGATCACGAGCAGTACTTC
TRBJ1-1,TRBV6-1,TRBD1,many,CASSERDGQGLRQF,TGTGCCAGCAGTGAACGAGATGGACAGGGGCTTCGTCAATTT
TRBJ1-1,TRBV12-3/TRBV12-4,NA,many,CASTQKALNTEAFF,TGTGCCAGCACGCAGAAGGCGCTAAACACTGAAGCTTTCTTT
TRBJ1-1,TRBV7-9,NA,NA,CASSSGVTDTEAFF,TGTGCCAGCAGCTCTGGGGTAACAGACACTGAAGCTTTCTTT
TRBJ2-5,TRBV12-3/TRBV12-4,TRBD2,NA,CASSLVGLAGGPLETQYF,TGTGCCAGCAGTTTAGTCGGACTAGCGGGAGGGCCGTTGGAGACCCAGTACTTC
TRBJ1-6,TRBV5-5,NA,few,CASEADNSPLHF,TGTGCCAGCGAGGCAGACAATTCACCCCTCCACTTT
TRBJ1-2,TRBV6-2/TRBV6-3,TRBD1,many,CASSHQDRTGRGYTF,TGTGCCAGCAGTCATCAGGACAGGACCGGTAGGGGCTACACCTTC
TRBJ2-5,TRBV29-1,NA,many,CSVEGTTPTQETQYF,TGCAGCGTTGAGGGAACGACTCCAACCCAAGAGACCCAGTACTTC